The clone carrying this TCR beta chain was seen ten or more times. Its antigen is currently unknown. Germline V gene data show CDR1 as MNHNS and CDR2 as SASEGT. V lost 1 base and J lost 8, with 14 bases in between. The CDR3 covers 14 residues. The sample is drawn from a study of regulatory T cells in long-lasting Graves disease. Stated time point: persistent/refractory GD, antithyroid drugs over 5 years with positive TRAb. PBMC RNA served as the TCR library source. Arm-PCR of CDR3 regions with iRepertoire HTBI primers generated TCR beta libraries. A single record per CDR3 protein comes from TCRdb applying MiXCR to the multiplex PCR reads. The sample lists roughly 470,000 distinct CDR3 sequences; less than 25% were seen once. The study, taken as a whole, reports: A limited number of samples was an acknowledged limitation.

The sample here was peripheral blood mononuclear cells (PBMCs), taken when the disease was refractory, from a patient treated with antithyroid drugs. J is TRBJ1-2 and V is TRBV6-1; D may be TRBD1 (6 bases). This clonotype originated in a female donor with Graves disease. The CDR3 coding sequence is TGTGCCAGCAGTGAAGGGGGACAAGCAGAAGGCTACACCTTC. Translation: CASSEGGQAEGYTF.